The T cell receptor (beta chain) described here comes from a study of blood T cell repertoires in COVID-19. Study-level background: Sites across the United States, Italy and Spain contributed samples from acute and convalescent COVID-19. The cDNA or gDNA used as material had been derived from T cells, B-cell-depleted T cells, or PBMCs.

Per the study methods: Nucleated cell counts were estimated from reference gene primer amplification. TCRdb's table, derived via immunoSEQ multiplex PCR, lists solely in-frame clones and lacks some. That table furnishes V, J and clone size, whereas the DNA furnished D and trimming. The sample has 200,000 to 250,000 clones, around 78% seen once. The V end lost 3 bases, the J end lost 8 bases, and 16 bases lay between the germline ends. This CDR3 has 14 residues. Germline-derived CDR1 and CDR2 are SNHLY and FYNNEI. The chain couples TRBV2 to TRBJ1-1, with D unclear. The specimen sequenced was peripheral blood. The sequence was collected from a woman between 65 and 79 years old with active or convalescent COVID-19. The CDR3 region has the DNA TGTGCCAGCAGTGAGAAAATGGCCCTTGGCGAAGCTTTCTTT. It codes for CASSEKMALGEAFF.